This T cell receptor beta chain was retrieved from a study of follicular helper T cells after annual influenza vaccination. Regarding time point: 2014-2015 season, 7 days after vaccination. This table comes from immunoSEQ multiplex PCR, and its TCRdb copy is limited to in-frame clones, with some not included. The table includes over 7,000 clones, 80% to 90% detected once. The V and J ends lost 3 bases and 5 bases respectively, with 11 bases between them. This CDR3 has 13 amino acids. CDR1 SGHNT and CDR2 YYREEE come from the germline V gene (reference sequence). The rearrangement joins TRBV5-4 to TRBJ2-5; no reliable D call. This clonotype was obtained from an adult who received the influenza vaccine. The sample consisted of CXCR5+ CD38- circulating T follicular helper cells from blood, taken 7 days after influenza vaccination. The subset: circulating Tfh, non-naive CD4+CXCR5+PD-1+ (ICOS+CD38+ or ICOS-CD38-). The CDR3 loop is CASSSNIRETQYF. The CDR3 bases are TGTGCCAGCAGCTCGAACATCCGGGAGACCCAGTACTTC. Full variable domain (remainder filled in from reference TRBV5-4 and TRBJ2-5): ETGVTQSPTHLIKTRGQQVTLRCSSQSGHNTVSWYQQALGQGPQFIFQYYREEENGRGNFPPRFSGLQFPNYSSELNVNALELDDSALYLCASSSNIRETQYFGPGTRLLVL.